These 26 T cell receptor beta chains came from one sample sequenced in a study of patients and donors after allogeneic stem cell transplantation. MiXCR was run by TCRdb on the RT-PCR reads, yielding one entry per CDR3 protein. The sample includes approximately 210,000 distinct CDR3 sequences, around two fifths seen only once; the top ten take 33%. The sample comprised blood, either unsorted or a sorted T cell fraction (not recorded which). These receptors all come from a human donor who was either an allogeneic HSCT recipient or a stem cell or donor lymphocyte infusion donor (not recorded which). It is not recorded whose cells these are; they may come from a transplant donor.

This chain joins TRBV21-1 and TRBJ1-2; the table's D call TRBD1 went unverified against the DNA. TRBV21-1 is assigned pseudogene status. The CDR3 loop spans 20 amino acids. CDR3 region: CASSKYGGCMTGDKNYGYTF. The CDR3 region has the DNA TGTGCCAGCAGCAAATACGGGGGCTGTATGACAGGAGATAAAAACTATGGCTACACCTTC.

About this clonotype: Sequence at one end of the junction differs from germline and may be a read error. J is TRBJ2-1 and V is TRBV5-1, with a tentative D call TRBD2 (7 bases). CDR1 and CDR2 from the germline V gene are SGHRS and YFSETQ. This CDR3 has 18 amino acids. The CDR3 region is CTSSPEGGDPYSYNEQFF. In nucleotides, the CDR3 is TGCACCAGCAGCCCGGAGGGGGGGGACCCATACTCCTACAATGAGCAGTTCTTC.

The chain uses TRBV5-1 and TRBJ2-7; 7 nucleotides line up with TRBD1. With V trimmed by 6 bases and J by 2 bases, 5 bases remained unmatched. Germline V CDR1 and CDR2: SGHRS, YFSETQ. CDR3 length: 13 residues. The CDR3, as DNA: TGCGCCAGCACCCGGGACAGAACCTACGAGCAGTACTTC. This gives the protein CASTRDRTYEQYF.

CDR3 amino acids: CATSRPPGGRDTQYF. The CDR3 DNA is TGTGCCACCAGCAGACCACCGGGAGGGAGGGATACGCAGTATTTT. V is TRBV15 and J is TRBJ2-3, with 8 positions matching TRBD2. This CDR3 is built from 15 residues. V gave up 2 bases and J gave up 6 bases; unmatched junction bases: 7. Germline V gives CDR1 LNHNV, CDR2 YYDKDF (reference sequence).

Here the CDR3 DNA reads TGTGCCAGCAGCGTAGTGGGCAGCACGGCGTATGGCTACACCTTC. Translated, it gives CASSVVGSTAYGYTF. The chain couples TRBV9 to TRBJ1-2; D unclear. Trimming stripped 0 bases from V and 5 bases from J, with 14 bases between. In germline, CDR1 is SGDLS, CDR2 YYNGEE. This CDR3 is 15 amino acids long.

This clonotype was detected only a few times. J is TRBJ1-1 and V is TRBV6-1; D is unresolved. The V and J ends lost 5 bases and 0 bases respectively, with 10 bases between them. This CDR3 spans 14 amino acids. The germline V gene has CDR1 MNHNS and CDR2 SASEGT. The CDR3 reads CASSTGFVNTEAFF. The CDR3 DNA sequence: TGTGCCAGCAGTACGGGCTTCGTGAACACTGAAGCTTTCTTT.

The rearrangement uses TRBV7-2 and TRBJ2-1; D not certain. V shed 2 bases and J shed 6 bases, with 5 bases lying between them. The CDR3 consists of 12 residues. Germline V lookup: CDR1 SGHTA, CDR2 FQGNSA. The CDR3 coding sequence is TGTGCCAGCAGCTTACTGAGCAATGAGCAGTTCTTC. It specifies CASSLLSNEQFF.

This clonotype was seen more than once but under ten times. The V call is TRBV12-3 or TRBV12-4, the J call TRBJ1-1; unclear D gene. This CDR3 comprises 13 residues. Trimming pared 3 bases from V and 1 base from J, leaving 6 bases between. The CDR3 here is CASSFHTNTEAFF. In nucleotides, the CDR3 is TGTGCCAGCAGTTTCCACACGAACACTGAAGCTTTCTTT.

The chain uses TRBV4-2 and TRBJ1-2; 12 bases agree with TRBD1. This CDR3 region has 15 residues. The V gene end was trimmed by 4 bases and the J gene end by 6 bases; junction bases not matched to a gene: 6. CDR1 LGHNA and CDR2 YNFKEQ come from the germline V gene. The CDR3 DNA reads TGTGCCAGCAGCCCCGGGACAGGGGGCTGGGATGGCTACACCTTC. It codes for CASSPGTGGWDGYTF.

The rearrangement joins TRBV3-1 to TRBJ2-5; 9 bases map to TRBD2. Germline V gene data show CDR1 as LGHDT and CDR2 as YNNKEL (reference sequence). This CDR3 region has 18 residues. J was trimmed by 1 base and V by 4 bases; bases with no gene match: 13. The CDR3 nucleotides read TGTGCCAGCAGCCCCCCCCGGCGAGCGGGAGGCCTCCAAGAGACCCAGTACTTC. It specifies CASSPPRRAGGLQETQYF.

Regarding this clonotype: The conserved phenylalanine or tryptophan is not found at the CDR3 terminus, so this likely reflects a read error. J is TRBJ1-1 and V is TRBV29-1; D gene unclear. Germline V lookup: CDR1 SQVTM, CDR2 ANQGSEA. CDR3 size: 14 residues. The V gene lost 1 base and the J gene lost 1 base, with 10 bases spanning the gap. CDR3 in DNA: TGCAGCGTTGAAGTAGCGGGGAAGAACACTGAAGCTTTCTTG. This encodes CSVEVAGKNTEAFL.

The chain combines TRBV5-1 with TRBJ1-5; 9 bases agree with TRBD1. This CDR3 region has 17 residues. The germline V gene encodes CDR1 SGHRS and CDR2 YFSETQ. Losses at the gene ends were 0 bases for V and 5 bases for J; bases not matched to a gene: 9. CDR3 nucleotide sequence: TGCGCCAGCAGCTTGGGCGGGACAGGGAGAGGTGATCAGCCCCAGCATTTT. This encodes CASSLGGTGRGDQPQHF.

The chain carries TRBV28 and TRBJ2-7; D ambiguous. The germline CDR1 and CDR2 sequences are MDHEN and SYDVKM. This CDR3 is built from 14 residues. The V end lost 5 bases, the J end lost 4 bases, and 15 bases lay between the germline ends. The CDR3 bases are TGTGCCAGCAGTCCCGCGTGGGAAGTATACGAGCAGTACTTC. Its protein product is CASSPAWEVYEQYF.

This clonotype was recorded at least ten times. The gene calls are TRBV7-9 and TRBJ1-1; D is possibly TRBD1 (5 bases). Germline CDR1 and CDR2: SEHNR and FQNEAQ (reference sequence). Deletions cut 0 bases from V and 8 bases from J, with 7 bases between. The CDR3 covers 12 residues. The CDR3 loop reads CASSLAAGEAFF. DNA for the CDR3: TGTGCCAGCAGCTTAGCGGCAGGGGAAGCTTTCTTT.

The chain employs TRBV7-2 and TRBJ2-3, with a weak D call TRBD2 (6 bases). CDR1 SGHTA and CDR2 FQGNSA come from the germline V gene. The CDR3 sequence is 14 residues long. V shed 4 bases and J shed 2 bases, with 10 bases lying between them. DNA for the CDR3: TGTGCCAGCAGCTCATCGGGGGTCACAGATACGCAGTATTTT. Amino acids: CASSSSGVTDTQYF.

The chain combines TRBV20-1 with TRBJ1-5; 9 bases align to TRBD1. V gave up 5 bases and J gave up 0 bases; unmatched junction bases: 2. Germline V gene sequence: CDR1 DFQATT, CDR2 SNEGSKA (reference sequence). This CDR3 spans 14 amino acids. The CDR3 spells CSAWTGDSNQPQHF. For the CDR3, the DNA is TGCAGTGCTTGGACAGGGGATAGCAATCAGCCCCAGCATTTT.

The chain joins TRBV6-5 to TRBJ1-2; D remains unclear. Trimming cost V 2 bases and J 1 base, with 11 bases left between them. Germline CDR1 reads MNHEY; CDR2 reads SVGAGI. The CDR3 length is 15 residues. CDR3 nucleotides: TGTGCCAGCAGTTACGTCGGTGCTCTTAACTATGGCTACACCTTC. Protein product: CASSYVGALNYGYTF.

The chain couples TRBV7-2 to TRBJ2-3; 10 nucleotides agree with TRBD2. The CDR3 has 17 residues. V shed 1 base and J 11 bases; nucleotides not matched to a gene: 15. Germline V gives CDR1 SGHTA, CDR2 FQGNSA. CDR3 region: CASSLGWLAGATGVQYF. The CDR3 DNA is TGTGCCAGCAGCTTAGGATGGCTAGCGGGAGCCACTGGGGTGCAGTATTTT.

The chain combines TRBV27 with TRBJ1-5; tentatively, D is TRBD1 (5 bases). The V gene lost 5 bases and the J gene lost 3 bases, with 17 bases spanning the gap. CDR1 is MNHEY and CDR2 is SMNVEV in the germline V gene (reference sequence). The CDR3 has 16 amino acids. The CDR3 region is CASSLDRTSLNQPQHF. CDR3 nucleotide sequence: TGTGCCAGCAGTCTCGACAGAACGAGCCTCAATCAGCCCCAGCATTTT.

V and J are TRBV5-1 and TRBJ1-1; D unresolved. The germline V gene encodes CDR1 SGHRS and CDR2 YFSETQ. The CDR3 length is 13 residues. Trimming pared 0 bases from V and 2 bases from J, leaving 5 bases between. In DNA form, the CDR3 reads TGCGCCAGCAGCTTGGTGTTCAACACTGAAGCTTTCTTT. Encoded protein: CASSLVFNTEAFF.

The gene calls are TRBV11-2 and TRBJ2-7; D ambiguous. The CDR3 spans 12 residues. Trimming shortened V by 3 bases and J by 2 bases, and 5 bases separated the two germline ends. Germline-derived CDR1 and CDR2 are SGHAT and FQNNGV. The DNA for the CDR3 is TGTGCCAGCAGCTTGGTACCCTACGAGCAGTACTTC. Amino acid sequence: CASSLVPYEQYF. Variable domain in full (rest from reference TRBV11-2 and TRBJ2-7): EAGVAQSPRYKIIEKRQSVAFWCNPISGHATLYWYQQILGQGPKLLIQFQNNGVVDDSQLPKDRFSAERLKGVDSTLKIQPAKLEDSAVYLCASSLVPYEQYFGPGTRLTVT.

A word on this clonotype: The junction departs from the called germline gene at one end, perhaps through a read error. This rearrangement joins TRBV9 to TRBJ1-4; TRBD1 is a possible D gene (5 bases). Germline values: CDR1 SGDLS, CDR2 YYNGEE. The CDR3 sequence is 17 residues long. CDR3 nucleotide sequence: TGTGCCAGCAGCATCAACCCTGGGGGTTCGGCTAATGAACAACTGTTTTTT. Its protein product is CASSINPGGSANEQLFF. Combining the CDR3 with reference TRBV9 and TRBJ1-4 gives the whole variable domain DSGVTQTPKHLITATGQRVTLRCSPRSGDLSVYWYQQSLDQGLQFLIQYYNGEERAKGNILERFSAQQFPDLHSELNLSSLELGDSALYFCASSINPGGSANEQLFFGSGTQLSVL.

This sequence joins TRBV2 and TRBJ1-1, with D unresolved. Looked up from germline, CDR1 is SNHLY and CDR2 is FYNNEI. The ends were cut back, 10 bases at V and 1 base at J, with 25 bases in the middle. The CDR3 totals 17 residues. CDR3 coding DNA: TGTGCCACCCAGACATCGCCGTTTACAATGGGGAACACTGAAGCTTTCTTT. Translation gives CATQTSPFTMGNTEAFF.

This clonotype was counted only a few times. The chain has TRBV28 and TRBJ2-7; D may correspond to TRBD1 or TRBD2 (5 bases each). The V end was cut by 4 bases, the J end by 2 bases, with 15 bases between. CDR1 is MDHEN and CDR2 is SYDVKM in the germline V gene. CDR3 size: 15 residues. The DNA of the CDR3 is TGTGCCAGCAGTTCGCCCGGGACGGGTACCTACGAGCAGTACTTC. This translates into CASSSPGTGTYEQYF.

J is TRBJ2-1 and V is TRBV4-3; D call uncertain. V was pared by 1 base and J by 8 bases, with 9 bases between. The CDR3 contains 13 residues. Germline lookup yields CDR1 LGHNA and CDR2 YSLEER. CDR3 sequence reads: CASSQAPLDEQFF. The CDR3 DNA follows: TGCGCCAGCAGCCAAGCCCCCCTTGATGAGCAGTTCTTC.

This sequence joins TRBV12-3 or TRBV12-4 and TRBJ2-3; 11 nucleotides align to TRBD2. The CDR3 runs to 16 residues. Trimming at V came to 0 bases and at J to 6 bases, leaving 5 bases not matched to a gene. Here the CDR3 reads CASSLATSGRSDTQYF. CDR3 bases: TGTGCCAGCAGTTTAGCTACTAGCGGGAGATCGGATACGCAGTATTTT.